One and the same sample provided the 4 T cell receptor beta chains below, sequenced in a study of blood T cell repertoires in COVID-19 (TCRdb year 2020). Library generation was performed with the immunoSEQ multiplex PCR assay. The source is immuneACCESS, and TCRdb retained only in-frame sequences with V and J called. Part of the clones is not carried over; for the studies checked, unresolved V genes explain less than half of this, and the remainder is unexplained. The sample table shows more than 70,000 clones, and more than 60% are seen once. About 9.9% of the sample is held by the ten biggest clonotypes. The sequencing sample was made of peripheral blood. These receptors all come from a human donor in a cohort sampled during active COVID-19.

The gene calls are TRBV10-2 and TRBJ2-3; TRBD2 matches 12 bases. The CDR3 covers 15 residues. Trimming removed 3 bases from V and 4 bases from J; junction bases left unmatched: 2. Germline values: CDR1 WSHSY, CDR2 SAAADI. For the CDR3, the DNA is TGCGCCAGCAGTGACCGGACTAGCGGGGCAGATACGCAGTATTTT. Encoded protein: CASSDRTSGADTQYF.

The rearrangement uses TRBV11-2 and TRBJ1-1; weak D call: TRBD1 (6 bases). Deletions cut 1 base from V and 5 bases from J, with 14 bases between. The CDR3 is 15 amino acids. Germline V gene lookup returns CDR1 SGHAT and CDR2 FQNNGV. The CDR3 protein is CASSLVSRGETEAFF. CDR3 in DNA: TGTGCCAGCAGCTTAGTGAGCAGGGGAGAGACTGAAGCTTTCTTT.

This chain links TRBV14 with TRBJ1-2, with D possibly being TRBD1 (6 bases). The CDR3 totals 14 residues. Germline V gives CDR1 SGHDN, CDR2 FVKESK. Trimming cost V 0 bases and J 6 bases, with 11 bases left between them. CDR3: CASSQEEQGDGYTF. The CDR3 DNA follows: TGTGCCAGCAGCCAAGAAGAACAGGGTGATGGCTACACCTTC.

The rearrangement uses TRBV7-2 and TRBJ2-1, with 11 bases identical to TRBD2. Losses at the gene ends were 5 bases for V and 4 bases for J; bases not matched to a gene: 4. This CDR3 region has 15 residues. From germline, CDR1 is SGHTA and CDR2 FQGNSA. The chain's CDR3 is CASSEGLAVYNEQFF. For the CDR3, the DNA is TGTGCCAGCAGCGAGGGACTAGCGGTTTACAATGAGCAGTTCTTC.